This T cell receptor beta chain was captured in a study of vaccination and CD4 T cells after COVID-19 (dated by TCRdb to the early 2020s). Background for the entire study: Every convalescent patient had a positive nasal swab PCR test for SARS-CoV-2, with mild disease in roughly ten patients and severe disease in one. Participants received two doses of either the Pfizer-BioNTech BNT162b2 vaccine (n=8) or the Moderna mRNA-1273 vaccine (n=2). In the convalescent cohort there were six males and four females, among whom were two Hispanic individuals, seven Caucasians, two Asians and one multiracial person. Post-vaccine blood samples were collected a median of around 2.5 months after the second vaccine dose, ranging from 14 to 241 days. As controls, cultures received a CEFX viral epitope pool (the positive control), an HIV-1 Nef peptide pool (the negative control), or no peptide at all. Overlapping spike peptide pools from SARS-CoV-2 and from the common cold coronaviruses HCoV-NL63, HCoV-OC43 and HCoV-229E were used as culture stimuli. Post-COVID blood samples from convalescent patients were collected a median of roughly 100 days after diagnosis, with a range of roughly 35 to 180 days. In 10 COVID-19 convalescent patients and several infection-naive healthy vaccine recipients, the spike-specific CD4+ TCR repertoire before mRNA vaccination was compared with the repertoire after mRNA vaccination.

The library came from PCR. TCR sequencing of DNA from cultured CD4+ T cells used the Oncomine TCR Beta short-read assay at the Johns Hopkins FTIC core. The QIAamp micro DNA kit was used to extract genomic DNA from the cultured CD4+ T cells. The Oncomine TCR Beta libraries from cultured CD4+ T cells were pooled using unique dual indexes and then sequenced on an Illumina iSeq 100. Processing in the source paper ran as follows. Non-productive sequences were filtered out, and CDR3s that did not start with C, did not end with F or W, or were shorter than 7 amino acids were discarded. The MANAFEST web application was used to identify antigen-specific clonotypes by comparing peptide-stimulated wells against reference wells and other culture wells. For a clone to be called positive, the clone needed an FDR below 0.05, an odds ratio above 5, and a productive frequency above 0.1% in at least two of three replicate wells. A clonotype counted as cross-reactive if it showed significant expansion both in the SARS-CoV-2 spike wells and in at least one common cold coronavirus spike condition. Using R version 3.6.1, CDR3 homology was evaluated through Levenshtein distances (stringdist) along with unrooted phylogenetic trees (ape). The public sequencing data were trimmed at Q25 with fastp and processed into clonotypes with MiXCR by TCRdb, which kept only in-frame beta chains. Duplicate CDR3 protein sequences are folded into a single record with the most common DNA and genes. TCRdb, not the authors, supplied the V and J calls. This sample holds 15,000 to 17,000 distinct CDR3 sequences; more than 70% were observed only once. The top ten clonotypes cover around 9.9% of the sample.

The investigation overall reported the following: Among the post-vaccine SARS-CoV-2-reactive clones in convalescent patients, a median around 90% showed up only after vaccination, which suggests vaccine-specific priming. In convalescent patients, nearly all vaccine-specific clones (304 of 307) were found to be mono-reactive for SARS-CoV-2 spike rather than cross-reactive with common cold coronaviruses. The study included relatively few convalescent patients and did not analyze early timepoints after natural infection. An increase in the median number of SARS-CoV-2-reactive clonotypes from approximately 20 after infection to roughly 36 after vaccination was observed, but the change was not found to be significant.

Points on this clonotype: The antigen it recognizes is unknown. Per-base qualities were not stored, and no clone one base away is much larger.

The treatment or condition label, read with the paper, signifies: approximately 9-day PBMC culture with coronavirus spike peptide pools or control peptides (ViraFEST assay). The ViraFEST assay, used in the study, expanded antigen-specific T cells with peptide pools and then identified the expanded clonotypes through TCR sequencing. The convalescent patients' positive SARS-CoV-2 PCR tests fell between March and December 2020, which was before the Alpha, Beta and Delta variants emerged in the United States. Each well held around 2.1 million PBMCs cultured with 9 to 10 ug/ml peptide pools in IMDM containing roughly 5% human AB serum and around 9 IU/ml IL-2. On days 3 and 7, half of the culture medium was replaced with fresh IL-2-containing medium. After nine to eleven days of culture, CD4+ T cells were isolated by negative selection with the EasySep CD4+ T cell isolation kit. PBMCs were separated from whole blood using Ficoll-Paque Plus gradient centrifugation and then either used fresh or cryopreserved at -140C. Each culture condition was generally run in triplicate wells.

Material for sequencing was CD4+ T cells from blood, cultured in vitro. The TCR was taken from a human donor who had recovered from COVID-19.

The sequenced DNA is TGCGCCAGCAGCCTTAGACAGGCGGAGACCCAGTACTTC. This encodes CASSLRQAETQYF. This chain joins TRBV5-1 to TRBJ2-5; the D segment could be TRBD1, given 6 matching bases. As encoded in the germline V gene, CDR1 is SGHRS while CDR2 is YFSETQ. The CDR3, cysteine through phenylalanine, is 13 amino acids long. Only the CDR3 region is kept as DNA, spanning 39 bases read in frame from base 1. The junction carries 12 bases between V and J, which are trimmed by 4 bases and 5 bases respectively.